The text below deals with one T cell receptor (beta chain). Its target is not known. The V gene end was trimmed by 5 bases and the J gene end by 3 bases; junction bases not matched to a gene: 12. This CDR3 is 16 amino acids long. Germline CDR1 SEHNR, CDR2 FQNEAQ (reference sequence). The data were obtained in a study of cytomegalovirus exposure and HLA in healthy donors. Study observations and caveats: CMV serostatus alone was available as immune exposure information. Presence/absence analyses rested on an assumption that sequencing depth was roughly uniform across donors. In a later analysis, at a false discovery rate of 0.05, about 16,000 TCR beta sequences matched HLA alleles.

Vbeta (60) and Jbeta (13) primers were used in the PCR. Produced via immunoSEQ multiplex PCR; TCRdb's table is partial and in-frame only. The sample includes some 99,000 clones, approximately 73% of them seen just once. The sequence was obtained from a man aged 35 to 55 in good health and CMV-seronegative. The sample was PBMCs. The gene calls are TRBV7-9 and TRBJ2-5; 7 nucleotides match TRBD1. The CDR3 DNA sequence: TGTGCCAGCAGCCCAAGACAGGGCATCCGGGAAGAGACCCAGTACTTC. This encodes CASSPRQGIREETQYF.